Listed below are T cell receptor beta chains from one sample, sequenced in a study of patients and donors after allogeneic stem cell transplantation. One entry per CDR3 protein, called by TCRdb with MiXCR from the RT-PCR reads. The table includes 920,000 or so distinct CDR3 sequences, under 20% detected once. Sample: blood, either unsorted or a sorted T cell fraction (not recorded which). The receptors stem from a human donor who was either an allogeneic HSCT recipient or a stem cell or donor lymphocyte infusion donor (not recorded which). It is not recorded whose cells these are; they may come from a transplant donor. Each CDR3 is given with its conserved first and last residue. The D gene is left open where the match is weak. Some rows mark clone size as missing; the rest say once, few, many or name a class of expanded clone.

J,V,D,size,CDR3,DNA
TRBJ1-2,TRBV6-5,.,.,CASSLDSLDGYTF,TGTGCCAGCAGTTTGGACAGCCTGGATGGCTACACCTTC
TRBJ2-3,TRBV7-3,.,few,CASSSDLAADTQYF,TGTGCCAGCAGCTCGGACCTGGCAGCAGATACGCAGTATTTT
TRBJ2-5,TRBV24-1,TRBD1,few,CATSEPDRATQYF,TGTGCCACCAGTGAACCGGACAGGGCGACCCAGTACTTC
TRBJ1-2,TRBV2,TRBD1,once,CASSRQGVLYGYTF,TGTGCCAGCAGCCGACAGGGGGTCCTCTATGGCTACACCTTC
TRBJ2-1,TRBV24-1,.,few,CATSDLGGNNEQFF,TGTGCCACCAGTGATTTGGGGGGTAACAATGAGCAGTTCTTC
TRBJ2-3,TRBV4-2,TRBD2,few,CASSQVPQGGGGADTQYF,TGTGCCAGCAGCCAAGTACCCCAGGGTGGCGGGGGGGCAGATACGCAGTATTTT
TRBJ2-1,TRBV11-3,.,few,CASSLDRSFAHNEQFF,TGTGCCAGCAGCTTAGACAGGTCTTTCGCCCACAATGAGCAGTTCTTC
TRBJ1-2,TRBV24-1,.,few,CATSDTTNYGYTF,TGTGCCACCAGTGACACAACTAACTATGGCTACACCTTC
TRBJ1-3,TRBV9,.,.,CASSVDIISGNTIYF,TGTGCCAGCAGCGTAGACATCATCTCTGGAAACACCATATATTTT
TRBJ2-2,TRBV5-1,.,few,CASFPNVRRNTGELFF,TGCGCCAGCTTCCCTAACGTTCGGCGGAACACCGGGGAGCTGTTTTTT
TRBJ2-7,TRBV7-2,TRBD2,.,CASSYRTAGAYEQYF,TGTGCCAGCAGCTACCGAACAGCGGGGGCCTACGAGCAGTACTTC
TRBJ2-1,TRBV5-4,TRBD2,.,CASSLLGLAFGEQFF,TGTGCCAGCAGCTTGTTGGGACTAGCGTTCGGTGAGCAGTTCTTC
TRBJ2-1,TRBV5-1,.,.,CASRQDSYNEQFF,TGCGCCAGCAGGCAGGACTCATACAATGAGCAGTTCTTC